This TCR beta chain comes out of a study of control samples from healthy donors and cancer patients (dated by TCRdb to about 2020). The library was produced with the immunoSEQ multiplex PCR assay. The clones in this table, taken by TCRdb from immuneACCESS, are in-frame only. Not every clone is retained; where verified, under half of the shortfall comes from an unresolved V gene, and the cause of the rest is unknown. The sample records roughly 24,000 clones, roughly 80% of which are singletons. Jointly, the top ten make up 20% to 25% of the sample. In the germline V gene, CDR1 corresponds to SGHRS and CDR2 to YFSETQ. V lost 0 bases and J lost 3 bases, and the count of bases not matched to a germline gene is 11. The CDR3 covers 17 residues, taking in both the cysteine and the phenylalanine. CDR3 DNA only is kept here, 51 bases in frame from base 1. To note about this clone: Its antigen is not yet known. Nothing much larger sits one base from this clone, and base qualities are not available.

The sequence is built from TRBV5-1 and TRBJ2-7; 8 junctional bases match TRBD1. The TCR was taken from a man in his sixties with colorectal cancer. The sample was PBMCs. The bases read TGCGCCAGCAGCTTGGGTGGCCTCGGGACAGGCCTCTACGAGCAGTACTTC. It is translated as CASSLGGLGTGLYEQYF.